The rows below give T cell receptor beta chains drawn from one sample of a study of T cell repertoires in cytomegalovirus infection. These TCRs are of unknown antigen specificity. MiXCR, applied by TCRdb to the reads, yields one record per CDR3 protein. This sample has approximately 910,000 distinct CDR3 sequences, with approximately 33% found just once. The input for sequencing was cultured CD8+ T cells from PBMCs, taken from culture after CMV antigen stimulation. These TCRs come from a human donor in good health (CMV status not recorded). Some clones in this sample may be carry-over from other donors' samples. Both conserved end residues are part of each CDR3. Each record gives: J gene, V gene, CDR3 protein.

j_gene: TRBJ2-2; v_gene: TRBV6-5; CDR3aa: CASRTTGTSYTGELFF
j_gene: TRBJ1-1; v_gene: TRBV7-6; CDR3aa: CASSAHRGSLNTEAFF
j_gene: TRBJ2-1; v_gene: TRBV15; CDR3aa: CATSRVAGAGNEQFF
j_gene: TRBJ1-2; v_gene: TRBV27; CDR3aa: CASSQGGLRDGYTF
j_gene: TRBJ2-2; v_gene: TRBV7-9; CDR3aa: CASSLGASTGELFF
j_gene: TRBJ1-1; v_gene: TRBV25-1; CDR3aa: CASSEFAPNTEAFF
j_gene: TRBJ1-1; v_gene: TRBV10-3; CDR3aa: CAIRVLTGPPINSMNTEAFF
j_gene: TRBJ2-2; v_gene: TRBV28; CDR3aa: CASSTPGQIFMGAGELFF
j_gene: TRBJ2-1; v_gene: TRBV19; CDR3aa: CASSIGWRLVLNEQFF
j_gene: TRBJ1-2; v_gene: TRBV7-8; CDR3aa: CASSLRDGGNYGYTF